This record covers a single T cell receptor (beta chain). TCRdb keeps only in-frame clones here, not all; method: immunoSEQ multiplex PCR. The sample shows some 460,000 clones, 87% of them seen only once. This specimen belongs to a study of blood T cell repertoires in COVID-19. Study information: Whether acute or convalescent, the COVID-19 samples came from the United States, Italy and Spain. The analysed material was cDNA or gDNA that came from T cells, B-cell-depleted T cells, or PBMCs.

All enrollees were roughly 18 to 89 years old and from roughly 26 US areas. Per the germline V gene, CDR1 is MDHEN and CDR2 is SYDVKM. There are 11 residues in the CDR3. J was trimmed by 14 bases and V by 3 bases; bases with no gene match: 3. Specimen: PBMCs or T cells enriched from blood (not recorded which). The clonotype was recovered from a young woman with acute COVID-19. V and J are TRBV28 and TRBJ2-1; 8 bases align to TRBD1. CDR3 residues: CASSFGTGKFF. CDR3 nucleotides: TGTGCCAGCAGTTTTGGGACAGGAAAGTTCTTC.